This T cell receptor (beta chain) was profiled in a study of Graves' ophthalmopathy and Graves' hyperthyroidism. General observations from the study: Most thyroid clonotypes expanded beyond 0.001 frequency were also found in blood.

The CDR3 totals 14 residues. No ophthalmopathy within 18 months of follow-up signified stable hyperthyroidism. The study amplified TCR beta CDR3 regions using RNA transcripts. Second-round multiplex PCR came after a first-round RT-PCR that employed HTBI primers. TCRdb ran MiXCR on the multiplex PCR reads and lists one entry per CDR3 protein. The table includes roughly 610,000 distinct CDR3 sequences, about 20% detected once. Concerning this clonotype: Its target is not known. The junction shows a germline mismatch at one end, possibly a read error.

This chain uses TRBV12-3 or TRBV12-4 with TRBJ1-2; 8 nucleotides agree with TRBD1. This clonotype originated in a young woman with stable Graves' hyperthyroidism. Some clones in this sample may be carry-over from other donors' samples. The sample taken for sequencing was peripheral blood. CDR3 loop: CVSRARGLSYGYTF. Written as DNA, the CDR3 is TGTGTCAGCAGAGCCAGGGGGCTTAGCTATGGCTACACCTTC.